This TCR beta chain was documented in a study of CD8 T cells in Susac syndrome. Random hexamers were used to reverse transcribe roughly 0.5 to 1 ug of RNA. TCRdb re-called the immunoSEQ multiplex PCR reads through MiXCR, storing one row per CDR3 protein. The sample has 190,000 or so distinct CDR3 sequences, approximately 95% seen once. This clonotype was detected once. This CDR3 is built from 19 residues. In germline, CDR1 is MNHNS, CDR2 SASEGT. Germline trimming cut 7 bases from V and 3 bases from J; bases unmatched to any gene: 21. The sequence came from a human donor with multiple sclerosis. The chain carries TRBV6-1 and TRBJ2-1, with 7 nucleotides matching TRBD2. The sample consisted of CD4+ T cells from PBMCs. As DNA, the CDR3 is TGTGCCAGCACCCTACCCCGAGCGGGGAGGTCAACGCGCTACAATGAGCAGTTCTTC. The encoded protein is CASTLPRAGRSTRYNEQFF.